Reported below is one TCR beta chain. Its antigen is currently unknown. Alongside a J-beta primer mix, a sample-barcoded 5' primer served in a second PCR lasting about 6 to 12 cycles. There were at least 3 million CDR3-containing paired-end reads obtained from each sample. Each CDR3 protein gets one entry after TCRdb re-called the 5' RACE reads with MiXCR. The data show more than 650,000 distinct CDR3 sequences, 20% to 25% seen once. Extracted total RNA amounted to at least 5.5 micrograms for each sample. There are 15 residues in the CDR3. Looked up from germline, CDR1 is SGHRS and CDR2 is YFSETQ. Between the trimmed V and J ends, which lost 3 bases and 0 bases, there was a span of 7 bases. The data belong to a study of blood T cells in healthy people across ages. Regarding the study as a whole: Observed TCR beta diversity per million T cells went down as age went up. This fall followed a roughly linear course with age. Using unsorted PBMCs precluded a conclusive naive versus antigen-experienced comparison.

The sequenced material came from blood. The TCR sequence derives from a man aged 70 or older in good health. The chain is built from TRBV5-1 and TRBJ2-6, with D hard to call. The CDR3 loop is CASSSPYSGANVLTF. For the CDR3, the DNA is TGCGCCAGCAGCTCGCCGTACTCTGGGGCCAACGTCCTGACTTTC. Using reference TRBV5-1 and TRBJ2-6 for the parts outside the CDR3, the full variable domain is KAGVTQTPRYLIKTRGQQVTLSCSPISGHRSVSWYQQTPGQGLQFLFEYFSETQRNKGNFPGRFSGRQFSNSRSEMNVSTLELGDSALYLCASSSPYSGANVLTFGAGSRLTVL.